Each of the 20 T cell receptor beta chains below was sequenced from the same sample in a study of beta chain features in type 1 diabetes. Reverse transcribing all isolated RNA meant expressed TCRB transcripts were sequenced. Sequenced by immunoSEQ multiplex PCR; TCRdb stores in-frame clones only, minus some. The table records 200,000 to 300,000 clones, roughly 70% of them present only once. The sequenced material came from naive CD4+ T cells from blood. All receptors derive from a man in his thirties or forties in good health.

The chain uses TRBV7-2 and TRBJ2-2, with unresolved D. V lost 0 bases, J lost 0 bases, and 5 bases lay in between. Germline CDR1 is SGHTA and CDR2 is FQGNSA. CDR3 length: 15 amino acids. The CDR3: CASSLAQTNTGELFF. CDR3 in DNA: TGTGCCAGCAGCTTAGCGCAGACGAACACCGGGGAGCTGTTTTTT.

CDR3 DNA: TGCAGCGTCCTCCAGGCGGGGACTTATGGGGAGCAGTACTTC. Its translation is CSVLQAGTYGEQYF. V usage is TRBV29-1 and J usage is TRBJ2-7, with D tentatively TRBD2 (6 bases). Germline CDR1 and CDR2: SQVTM and ANQGSEA. V was pared by 6 bases and J by 7 bases, with 22 bases between. The CDR3 extends over 14 amino acids.

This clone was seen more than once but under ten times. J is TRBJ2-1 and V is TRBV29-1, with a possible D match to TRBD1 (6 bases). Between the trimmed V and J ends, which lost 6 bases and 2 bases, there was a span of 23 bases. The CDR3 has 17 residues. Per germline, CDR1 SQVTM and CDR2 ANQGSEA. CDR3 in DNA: TGCAGCGTCGGACAGAGGCGAAGTCGGGCCGCCTACAATGAGCAGTTCTTC. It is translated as CSVGQRRSRAAYNEQFF.

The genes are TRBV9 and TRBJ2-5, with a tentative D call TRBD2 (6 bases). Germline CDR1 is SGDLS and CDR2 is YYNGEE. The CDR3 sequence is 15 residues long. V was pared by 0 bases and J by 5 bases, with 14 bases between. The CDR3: CASSVAMGGGETQYF. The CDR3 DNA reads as TGTGCCAGCAGCGTAGCGATGGGTGGAGGGGAGACCCAGTACTTC.

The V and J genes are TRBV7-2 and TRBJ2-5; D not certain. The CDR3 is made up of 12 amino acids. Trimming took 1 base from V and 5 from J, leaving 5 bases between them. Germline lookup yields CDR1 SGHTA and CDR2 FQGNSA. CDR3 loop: CASSLDRETQYF. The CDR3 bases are TGTGCCAGCAGCTTAGATCGGGAGACCCAGTACTTC.

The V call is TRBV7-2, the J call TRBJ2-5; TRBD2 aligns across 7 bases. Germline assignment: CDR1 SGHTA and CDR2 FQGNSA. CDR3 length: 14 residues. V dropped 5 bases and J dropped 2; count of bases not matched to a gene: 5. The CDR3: CASSPSGEQETQYF. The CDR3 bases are TGTGCCAGCAGCCCCAGCGGGGAACAAGAGACCCAGTACTTC.

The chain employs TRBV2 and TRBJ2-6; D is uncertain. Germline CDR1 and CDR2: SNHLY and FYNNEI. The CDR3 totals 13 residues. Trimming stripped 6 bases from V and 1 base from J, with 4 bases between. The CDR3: CASRGSGANVLTF. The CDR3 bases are TGTGCCAGCAGGGGATCTGGGGCCAACGTCCTGACTTTC.

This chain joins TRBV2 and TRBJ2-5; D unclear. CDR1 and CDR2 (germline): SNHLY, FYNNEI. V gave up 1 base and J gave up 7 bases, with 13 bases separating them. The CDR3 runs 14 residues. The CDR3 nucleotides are TGTGCCAGCAGTGAAGGAGACCTCTTATGGACCCAGTACTTC. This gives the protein CASSEGDLLWTQYF. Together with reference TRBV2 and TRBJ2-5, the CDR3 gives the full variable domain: EPEVTQTPSHQVTQMGQEVILRCVPISNHLYFYWYRQILGQKVEFLVSFYNNEISEKSEIFDDQFSVERPDGSNFTLKIRSTKLEDSAMYFCASSEGDLLWTQYFGPGTRLLVL.

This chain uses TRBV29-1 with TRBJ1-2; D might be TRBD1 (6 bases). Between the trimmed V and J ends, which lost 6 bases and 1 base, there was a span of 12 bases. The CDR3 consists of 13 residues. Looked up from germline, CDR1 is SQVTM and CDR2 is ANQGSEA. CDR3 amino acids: CSVTGIYNYGYTF. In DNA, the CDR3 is TGCAGCGTGACAGGAATTTATAACTATGGCTACACCTTC. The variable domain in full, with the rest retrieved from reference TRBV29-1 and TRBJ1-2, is SAVISQKPSRDICQRGTSLTIQCQVDSQVTMMFWYRQQPGQSLTLIATANQGSEATYESGFVIDKFPISRPNLTFSTLTVSNMSPEDSSIYLCSVTGIYNYGYTFGSGTRLTVV.

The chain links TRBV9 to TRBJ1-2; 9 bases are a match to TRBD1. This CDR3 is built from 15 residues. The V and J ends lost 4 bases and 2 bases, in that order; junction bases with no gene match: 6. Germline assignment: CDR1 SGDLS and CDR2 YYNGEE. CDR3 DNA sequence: TGTGCCAGCAGCTACACCGGGACAGGGAACTATGGCTACACCTTC. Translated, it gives CASSYTGTGNYGYTF.

This CDR3 is CASSGLGLGTGELFF. The CDR3 DNA reads as TGTGCCAGCAGCGGGTTGGGGTTAGGCACCGGGGAGCTGTTTTTT. The chain joins TRBV7-6 to TRBJ2-2, with D hard to call. The CDR3 sequence is 15 residues long. CDR1 SGHVS and CDR2 FNYEAQ come from the germline V gene. V lost 5 bases and J 4 bases, leaving 14 bases between the germline ends.

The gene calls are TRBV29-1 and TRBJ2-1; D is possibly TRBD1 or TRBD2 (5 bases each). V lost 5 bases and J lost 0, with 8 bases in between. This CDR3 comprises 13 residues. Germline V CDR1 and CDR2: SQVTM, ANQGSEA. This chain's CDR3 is CSVWGSSYNEQFF. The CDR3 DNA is TGCAGCGTTTGGGGGAGCTCCTACAATGAGCAGTTCTTC.

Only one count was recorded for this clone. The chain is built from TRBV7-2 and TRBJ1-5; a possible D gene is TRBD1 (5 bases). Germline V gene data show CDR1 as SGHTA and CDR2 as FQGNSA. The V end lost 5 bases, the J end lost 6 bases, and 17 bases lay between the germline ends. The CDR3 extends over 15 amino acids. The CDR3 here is CASSLEGQGGQPQHF. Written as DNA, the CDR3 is TGTGCCAGCAGCCTAGAGGGGCAGGGAGGTCAGCCCCAGCATTTT.

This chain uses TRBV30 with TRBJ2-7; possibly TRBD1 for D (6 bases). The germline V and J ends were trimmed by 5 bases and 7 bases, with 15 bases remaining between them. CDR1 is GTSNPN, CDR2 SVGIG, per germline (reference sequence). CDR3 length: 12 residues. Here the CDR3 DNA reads TGTGCCTGGGGAACAGGGATAACGGAGCAGTACTTC. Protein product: CAWGTGITEQYF.

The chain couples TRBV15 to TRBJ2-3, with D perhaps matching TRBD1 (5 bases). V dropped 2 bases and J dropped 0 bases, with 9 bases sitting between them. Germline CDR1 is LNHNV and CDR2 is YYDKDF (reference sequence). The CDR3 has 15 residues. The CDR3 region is CATSRSPGSTDTQYF. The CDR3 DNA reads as TGTGCCACCAGCAGATCTCCAGGGAGCACAGATACGCAGTATTTT.

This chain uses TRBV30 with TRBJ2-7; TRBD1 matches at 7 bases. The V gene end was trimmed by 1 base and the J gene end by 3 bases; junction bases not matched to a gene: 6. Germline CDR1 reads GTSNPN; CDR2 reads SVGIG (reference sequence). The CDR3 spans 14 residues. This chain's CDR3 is CAWSDPAGGYEQYF. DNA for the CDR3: TGTGCCTGGAGTGATCCGGCAGGGGGCTACGAGCAGTACTTC. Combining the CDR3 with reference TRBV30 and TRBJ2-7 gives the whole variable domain SQTIHQWPATLVQPVGSPLSLECTVEGTSNPNLYWYRQAAGRGLQLLFYSVGIGQISSEVPQNLSASRPQDRQFILSSKKLLLSDSGFYLCAWSDPAGGYEQYFGPGTRLTVT.

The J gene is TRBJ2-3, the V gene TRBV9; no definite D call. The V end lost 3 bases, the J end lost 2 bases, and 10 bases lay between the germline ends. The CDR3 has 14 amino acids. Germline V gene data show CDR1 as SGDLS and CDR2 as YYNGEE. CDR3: CASSGEAFTDTQYF. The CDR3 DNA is TGTGCCAGCAGCGGGGAAGCTTTCACAGATACGCAGTATTTT. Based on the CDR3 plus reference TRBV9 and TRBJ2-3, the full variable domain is DSGVTQTPKHLITATGQRVTLRCSPRSGDLSVYWYQQSLDQGLQFLIQYYNGEERAKGNILERFSAQQFPDLHSELNLSSLELGDSALYFCASSGEAFTDTQYFGPGTRLTVL.

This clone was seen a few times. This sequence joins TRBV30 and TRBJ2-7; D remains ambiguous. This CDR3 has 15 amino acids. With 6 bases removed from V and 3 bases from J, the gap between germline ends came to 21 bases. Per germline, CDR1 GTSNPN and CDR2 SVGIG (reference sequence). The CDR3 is CACLIVPNKDYEQYF. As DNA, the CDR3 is TGTGCCTGCCTTATTGTCCCGAACAAGGACTACGAGCAGTACTTC.

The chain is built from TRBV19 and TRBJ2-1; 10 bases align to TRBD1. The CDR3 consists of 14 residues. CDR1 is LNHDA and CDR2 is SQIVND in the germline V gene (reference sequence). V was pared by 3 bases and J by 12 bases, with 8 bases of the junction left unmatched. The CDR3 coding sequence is TGTGCCAGTAGTATCGGGACAGGGGCGGGACGGCAGTTCTTC. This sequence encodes CASSIGTGAGRQFF.

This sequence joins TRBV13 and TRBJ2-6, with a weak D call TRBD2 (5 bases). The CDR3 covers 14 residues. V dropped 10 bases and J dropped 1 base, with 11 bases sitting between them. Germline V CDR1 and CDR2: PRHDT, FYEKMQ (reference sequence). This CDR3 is CATPRESGANVLTF. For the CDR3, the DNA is TGTGCCACCCCCCGGGAATCTGGGGCCAACGTCCTGACTTTC.